This TCR beta chain was profiled in a study of chemoradiotherapy in HPV16-positive cancers. Study overall: Candidate HPV-specific T-cell clones and common TCR motifs came from functional assays in two HPV16-positive patients. Overall study results and limits: HPV-specific T cells were functionally defined from only two HPV16-positive patients. During treatment, candidate HPV-specific clones and E7-related motifs expanded in tumor.

Repertoires were sampled repeatedly during chemoradiotherapy. Worth noting for this clone: What it binds is not known.

TCRdb's copy holds only in-frame clones and misses some; the assay was immunoSEQ multiplex PCR. The top ten hold around 3.4% of the sample, which has nearly 35,000 clones, around 92% seen once. The receptor comes from a human donor with HPV-associated anogenital cancer. This specimen consisted of blood, obtained from a patient who underwent chemoradiotherapy.

CDR3 sequence: CASSFGRRSNTEAFF. The CDR3 DNA follows: TGTGCCAGCAGCTTCGGGCGGAGATCAAACACTGAAGCTTTCTTT. The chain joins TRBV5-4 to TRBJ1-1, with D hard to call. The CDR3 consists of 15 residues. Trimming took off 2 bases at V and 2 bases at J, with 13 bases between the two ends. Germline-derived CDR1 and CDR2 are SGHNT and YYREEE (reference sequence).